The sequence of this TCR beta chain was determined in a study of cytomegalovirus exposure and HLA in healthy donors. Study overall: The roughly 120 validation repertoires matched the approximately 700 first-cohort repertoires in platform, a later analysis reported.

General study points: Specific recognition of CMV antigens was confirmed in vitro for a few chains (all CMV-associated). The study flagged 150 to 200 TCR beta chains as cytomegalovirus-associated.

This clone was observed a handful of times. Its antigen is still unknown. The donors were members of the 120-subject validation cohort (separate from the approximately 670-subject first cohort). Trimming took 3 bases from V and 2 from J; bases not matched to a gene: 11. This CDR3 region has 17 residues. Germline loops: CDR1 SGHDN, CDR2 FVKESK. Method: immunoSEQ multiplex PCR; TCRdb's copy keeps in-frame clones and lacks some. The table includes approximately 65,000 clones, around 97% detected once. The J gene is TRBJ2-3, the V gene TRBV14; 7 bases align to TRBD2. Source material: PBMCs. The sequence was obtained from a man in his late teens or twenties in good health and CMV-seronegative. The CDR3 DNA reads TGTGCCAGCAGCCACCTGCGGGGTGCGGGAGACACAGATACGCAGTATTTT. Translating it yields CASSHLRGAGDTDTQYF.